The 22 T cell receptor beta chains below come from one sample, sequenced in a study of shared clonotypes between healthy human individuals. The data were produced by immunoSEQ multiplex PCR, yet TCRdb's version contains in-frame clones alone and is incomplete. The sample has around 1.5 million clones, 98% seen once; the top ten hold 0.45%. The sequenced material came from naive CD4+ T cells sorted from blood. Subset: CD45RA+ positively selected. The source is a man aged 25 to 45 in good health.

In regard to this clone: Different DNA sequences within this sample yield the same CDR3. V and J are TRBV9 and TRBJ2-1; D may be TRBD2 (5 bases). The length of the CDR3 is 13 residues. The germline V and J ends were trimmed by 0 bases and 10 bases, with 11 bases remaining between them. CDR1 is SGDLS, CDR2 YYNGEE, per germline. The CDR3 region is CASSVGGSNEQFF. DNA for the CDR3: TGTGCCAGCAGCGTAGGAGGGTCTAACGAGCAGTTCTTC.

V gene TRBV6-6 combines with J gene TRBJ2-7; 9 bases are a match to TRBD2. CDR3 length: 15 amino acids. V dropped 0 bases and J dropped 3; count of bases not matched to a gene: 3. Germline CDR1 is MNHNY and CDR2 is SVGAGI (reference sequence). CDR3 in amino acids: CASSYSKTSGYEQYF. CDR3 nucleotides: TGTGCCAGCAGTTACTCGAAGACTAGCGGCTACGAGCAGTACTTC.

The V and J genes are TRBV5-1 and TRBJ1-4; maybe TRBD1 (5 bases). The CDR3 contains 13 residues. Deletions cut 7 bases from V and 3 bases from J, with 10 bases between. CDR1 is SGHRS, CDR2 YFSETQ, per germline. This CDR3 is CASRGSPNEKLFF. The CDR3 DNA sequence: TGCGCCAGCCGGGGCAGCCCTAATGAAAAACTGTTTTTT.

The chain links TRBV28 to TRBJ2-3; D unclear. Germline values: CDR1 MDHEN, CDR2 SYDVKM. CDR3 size: 15 residues. V lost 8 bases to trimming and J lost 4 bases, with 19 bases between them. DNA for the CDR3: TGTGCCAGCCCTCCTATGGGGATATCGGCAGATACGCAGTATTTT. Amino acid sequence: CASPPMGISADTQYF.

The chain joins TRBV7-2 to TRBJ2-2; no clear D gene. There are 15 residues in the CDR3. CDR1 is SGHTA, CDR2 FQGNSA, per germline. Between the trimmed V and J ends, which lost 2 bases and 0 bases, there was a span of 7 bases. CDR3 sequence: CASSLFLANTGELFF. In DNA, the CDR3 is TGTGCCAGCAGCTTATTTCTGGCGAACACCGGGGAGCTGTTTTTT.

This rearrangement joins TRBV29-1 to TRBJ1-2; D is perhaps TRBD1 (5 bases). V lost 4 bases to trimming and J lost 2 bases, with 14 bases between them. The CDR3 totals 14 residues. The germline V gene encodes CDR1 SQVTM and CDR2 ANQGSEA. The CDR3 loop reads CSVARQNQNYGYTF. CDR3 DNA: TGCAGCGTTGCTCGACAGAACCAAAACTATGGCTACACCTTC.

The J gene is TRBJ2-3, the V gene TRBV7-9, with no clear D. CDR1 is SEHNR and CDR2 is FQNEAQ in the germline V gene (reference sequence). CDR3 length equals 11 residues. V lost 1 base to trimming and J lost 8 bases, with 4 bases between them. The CDR3 loop is CASSLDRTQYF. The CDR3 DNA follows: TGTGCCAGCAGCTTAGATCGTACGCAGTATTTT.

About this clone: Other DNA sequences in the same sample also yield this CDR3. This chain uses TRBV5-1 with TRBJ1-3; D possibly corresponds to TRBD1 (6 bases). Per germline, CDR1 SGHRS and CDR2 YFSETQ. V lost 4 bases and J lost 3, with 11 bases in between. The CDR3 is made up of 14 amino acids. CDR3 region: CASSPGQSGNTIYF. CDR3 in DNA: TGCGCCAGCAGCCCTGGACAGAGTGGAAACACCATATATTTT.

The chain couples TRBV7-3 to TRBJ2-7; no definite D call. Germline V gene data show CDR1 as SGHTA and CDR2 as FQGTGA. The germline V and J ends were trimmed by 2 bases and 1 base, with 18 bases remaining between them. The CDR3 loop spans 17 amino acids. CDR3 sequence: CASSLLVRSEGSYEQYF. The CDR3 DNA sequence: TGTGCCAGCAGCTTACTTGTCCGCTCCGAAGGTTCCTACGAGCAGTACTTC.

This chain links TRBV29-1 with TRBJ2-3; D is uncertain. The CDR3 consists of 9 residues. V was trimmed by 4 bases and J by 9 bases, leaving 5 bases between them. Germline CDR1 SQVTM, CDR2 ANQGSEA. The CDR3 DNA sequence: TGCAGCGTTGGATGGACGCAGTATTTT. This sequence encodes CSVGWTQYF.

This chain joins TRBV30 and TRBJ2-5; the D is unclear. V was cut by 2 bases and J by 4 bases, with 5 bases left in between. Germline CDR1 and CDR2: GTSNPN and SVGIG (reference sequence). The CDR3 runs to 11 residues. The CDR3 reads CAWSLLETQYF. The DNA of the CDR3 is TGTGCCTGGAGTCTATTAGAGACCCAGTACTTC.

The chain links TRBV5-5 to TRBJ2-3, with 8 bases that match TRBD2. Germline-derived CDR1 and CDR2 are SGHKS and YYEKEE (reference sequence). V dropped 1 base and J dropped 0; count of bases not matched to a gene: 10. This CDR3 is 18 amino acids long. DNA for the CDR3: TGTGCCAGCAGCTTGTACGCGGGAGGAGGTATTAGCACAGATACGCAGTATTTT. It yields the protein CASSLYAGGGISTDTQYF.

The chain couples TRBV19 to TRBJ1-5; D is uncertain. V shed 3 bases and J shed 9 bases, with 15 bases lying between them. The CDR3 contains 14 residues. Germline CDR1 and CDR2: LNHDA and SQIVND (reference sequence). The CDR3 sequence is CASSIRPTEGPQHF. The CDR3 nucleotides read TGTGCCAGTAGTATCAGACCCACGGAGGGGCCCCAGCATTTT. The entire variable domain, with the rest obtained from reference TRBV19 and TRBJ1-5, is as follows: DGGITQSPKYLFRKEGQNVTLSCEQNLNHDAMYWYRQDPGQGLRLIYYSQIVNDFQKGDIAEGYSVSREKKESFPLTVTSAQKNPTAFYLCASSIRPTEGPQHFGDGTRLSIL.

The chain combines TRBV2 with TRBJ2-1, with TRBD1 as a possible D gene (6 bases). Deletions cut 8 bases from V and 7 bases from J, with 15 bases between. CDR1 and CDR2 (germline): SNHLY, FYNNEI. The CDR3 consists of 13 residues. In nucleotides, the CDR3 is TGTGCCAGCTCTTATCAGGGGCGGAATGAGCAGTTCTTC. The encoded protein is CASSYQGRNEQFF.

Points on this clone: Distinct nucleotide sequences in the sample also encode this CDR3. This rearrangement joins TRBV15 to TRBJ2-7; no definite D call. This CDR3 has 12 amino acids. V lost 0 bases and J lost 4, with 4 bases in between. Looked up from germline, CDR1 is LNHNV and CDR2 is YYDKDF (reference sequence). The CDR3 region has the DNA TGTGCCACCAGCAGAGATCTATACGAGCAGTACTTC. Residues: CATSRDLYEQYF.

The chain uses TRBV9 and TRBJ2-3; a possible D gene is TRBD2 (6 bases). CDR1 is SGDLS, CDR2 YYNGEE, per germline. This CDR3 region has 16 residues. V lost 4 bases, J lost 1 base, and 16 bases lay in between. The DNA of the CDR3 is TGTGCCAGCAGCCCAAGAGGGGAGGCGGGCACAGATACGCAGTATTTT. It yields the protein CASSPRGEAGTDTQYF.

Only one count was recorded for this clone. This chain joins TRBV10-1 and TRBJ2-2; 9 nucleotides agree with TRBD1. J was trimmed by 6 bases and V by 0 bases; bases with no gene match: 2. The CDR3 sequence is 15 residues long. The V gene's germline CDR1 is WNHNN and CDR2 SYGVQD (reference sequence). The CDR3 is CASSESGTGSGELFF. CDR3 bases: TGCGCCAGCAGTGAGTCCGGGACAGGGTCCGGGGAGCTGTTTTTT.

The chain is built from TRBV18 and TRBJ1-2; a weak D match, TRBD1 (6 bases). The V end lost 3 bases, the J end lost 5 bases, and 16 bases lay between the germline ends. Germline CDR1 is KGHSH and CDR2 is LQKENI. CDR3 length: 15 residues. Here the CDR3 DNA reads TGTGCCAGCTCACCCGGGACACCGAGAACATATGGCTACACCTTC. It codes for CASSPGTPRTYGYTF.

The V gene is TRBV5-1, the J gene TRBJ2-5, with D maybe TRBD1 (5 bases). Trimming left V 0 bases short and J 0 bases short, with 12 bases between. CDR1 SGHRS and CDR2 YFSETQ come from the germline V gene. CDR3 length: 16 residues. CDR3 nucleotides: TGCGCCAGCAGCTTGGGACAGCGTGGTCACCAAGAGACCCAGTACTTC. This encodes CASSLGQRGHQETQYF.

Concerning this clone: Other DNA sequences in the same sample also yield this CDR3. This rearrangement joins TRBV14 to TRBJ2-1, with 8 bases fitting TRBD2. The CDR3 is 16 residues long. The germline gives CDR1 SGHDN, CDR2 FVKESK. Trimming at V came to 0 bases and at J to 7 bases, leaving 8 bases not matched to a gene. The CDR3 is CASSQELPGLGNEQFF. CDR3 nucleotide sequence: TGTGCCAGCAGCCAAGAACTTCCGGGACTAGGTAATGAGCAGTTCTTC.

The rearrangement uses TRBV5-1 and TRBJ2-7, with TRBD1 identical over 8 bases. The V and J ends lost 4 bases and 4 bases, in that order; junction bases with no gene match: 10. Germline CDR1 and CDR2: SGHRS and YFSETQ. The CDR3 runs to 15 residues. The CDR3 nucleotides are TGCGCCAGCAGCGTGGACAGGGACGGACTTTACGAGCAGTACTTC. Its protein product is CASSVDRDGLYEQYF.

The chain is built from TRBV27 and TRBJ2-1; TRBD2 matches at 13 bases. This CDR3 region has 16 residues. Germline values: CDR1 MNHEY, CDR2 SMNVEV (reference sequence). With V trimmed by 5 bases and J by 6 bases, 7 bases remained unmatched. The CDR3 DNA sequence: TGTGCCAGCAGTAGGACTAGCGGGAGCCCTTCCAATGAGCAGTTCTTC. This encodes CASSRTSGSPSNEQFF.